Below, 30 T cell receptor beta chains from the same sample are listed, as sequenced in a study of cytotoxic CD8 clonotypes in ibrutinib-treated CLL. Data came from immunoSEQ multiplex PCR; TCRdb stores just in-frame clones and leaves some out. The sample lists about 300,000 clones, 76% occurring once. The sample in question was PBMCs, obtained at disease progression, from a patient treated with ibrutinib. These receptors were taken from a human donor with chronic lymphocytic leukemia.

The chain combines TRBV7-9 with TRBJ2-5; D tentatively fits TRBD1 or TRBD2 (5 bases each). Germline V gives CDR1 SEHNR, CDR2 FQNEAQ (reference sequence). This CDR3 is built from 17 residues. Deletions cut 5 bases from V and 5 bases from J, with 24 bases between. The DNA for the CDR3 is TGTGCCAGCAGCGAAGTAACTAGGGGCCCCATCGGGGAGACCCAGTACTTC. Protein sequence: CASSEVTRGPIGETQYF.

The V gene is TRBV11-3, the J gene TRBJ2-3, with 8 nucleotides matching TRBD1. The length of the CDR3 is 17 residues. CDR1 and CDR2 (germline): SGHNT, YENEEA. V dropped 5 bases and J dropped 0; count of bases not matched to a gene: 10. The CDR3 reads CASSPGTGLRSTDTQYF. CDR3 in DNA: TGTGCCAGCAGCCCAGGGACAGGCCTAAGGAGCACAGATACGCAGTATTTT. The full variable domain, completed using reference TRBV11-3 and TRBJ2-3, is EAGVVQSPRYKIIEKKQPVAFWCNPISGHNTLYWYLQNLGQGPELLIRYENEEAVDDSQLPKDRFSAERLKGVDSTLKIQPAELGDSAVYLCASSPGTGLRSTDTQYFGPGTRLTVL.

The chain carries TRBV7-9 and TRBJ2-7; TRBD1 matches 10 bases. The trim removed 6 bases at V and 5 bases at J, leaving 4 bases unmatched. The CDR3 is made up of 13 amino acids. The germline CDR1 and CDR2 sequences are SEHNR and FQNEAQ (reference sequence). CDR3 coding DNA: TGTGCCAGCAGGGCGGGACAGGGGAACGAGCAGTACTTC. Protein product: CASRAGQGNEQYF.

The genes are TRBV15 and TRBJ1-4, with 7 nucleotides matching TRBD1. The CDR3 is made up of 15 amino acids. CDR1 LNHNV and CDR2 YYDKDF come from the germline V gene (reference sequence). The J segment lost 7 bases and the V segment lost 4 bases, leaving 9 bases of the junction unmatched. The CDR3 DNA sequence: TGTGCCACCAGCATCGACAGGGATTGGAGTGAAAAACTGTTTTTT. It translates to CATSIDRDWSEKLFF.

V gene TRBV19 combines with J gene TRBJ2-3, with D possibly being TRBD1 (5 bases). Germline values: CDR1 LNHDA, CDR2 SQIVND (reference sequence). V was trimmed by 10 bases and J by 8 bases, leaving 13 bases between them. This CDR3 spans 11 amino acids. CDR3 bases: TGTGCCACAGGGTCGGGCGGTACGCAGTATTTT. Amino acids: CATGSGGTQYF.

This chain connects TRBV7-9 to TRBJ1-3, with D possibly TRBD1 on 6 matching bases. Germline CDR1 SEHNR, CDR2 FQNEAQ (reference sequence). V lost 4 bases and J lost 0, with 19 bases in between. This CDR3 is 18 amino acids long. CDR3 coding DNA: TGTGCCAGCAGCTCCCCGTCGGACAGAGGATCCTCTGGAAACACCATATATTTT. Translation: CASSSPSDRGSSGNTIYF. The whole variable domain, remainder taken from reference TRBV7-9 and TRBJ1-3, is DTGVSQNPRHKITKRGQNVTFRCDPISEHNRLYWYRQTLGQGPEFLTYFQNEAQLEKSRLLSDRFSAERPKGSFSTLEIQRTEQGDSAMYLCASSSPSDRGSSGNTIYFGEGSWLTVV.

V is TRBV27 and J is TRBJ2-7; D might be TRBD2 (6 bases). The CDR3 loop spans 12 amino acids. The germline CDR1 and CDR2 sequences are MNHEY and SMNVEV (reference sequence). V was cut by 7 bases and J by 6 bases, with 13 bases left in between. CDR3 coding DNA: TGTGCCAGCAAGTTTTTGGGGGGCGAGCAGTACTTC. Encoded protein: CASKFLGGEQYF.

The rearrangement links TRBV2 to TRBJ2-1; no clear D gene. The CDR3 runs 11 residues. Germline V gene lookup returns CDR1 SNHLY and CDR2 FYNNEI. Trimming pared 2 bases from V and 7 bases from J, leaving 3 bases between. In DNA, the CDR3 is TGTGCCAGCAGTGAATGGAATGAGCAGTTCTTC. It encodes CASSEWNEQFF.

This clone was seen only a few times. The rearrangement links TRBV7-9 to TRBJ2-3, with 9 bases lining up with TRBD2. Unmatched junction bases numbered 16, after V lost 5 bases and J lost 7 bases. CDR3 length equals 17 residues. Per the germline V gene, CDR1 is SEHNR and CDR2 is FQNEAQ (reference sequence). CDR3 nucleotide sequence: TGTGCCAGCAGCGCACGAAATAGCGGGGGCCGGAGAAATACGCAGTATTTT. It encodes CASSARNSGGRRNTQYF.

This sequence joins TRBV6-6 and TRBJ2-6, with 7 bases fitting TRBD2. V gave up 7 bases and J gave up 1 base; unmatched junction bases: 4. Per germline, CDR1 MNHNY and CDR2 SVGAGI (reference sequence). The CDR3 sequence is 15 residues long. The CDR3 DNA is TGTGCCAGCACGGGGCGGGGGTCTGGGGCCAACGTCCTGACTTTC. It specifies CASTGRGSGANVLTF.

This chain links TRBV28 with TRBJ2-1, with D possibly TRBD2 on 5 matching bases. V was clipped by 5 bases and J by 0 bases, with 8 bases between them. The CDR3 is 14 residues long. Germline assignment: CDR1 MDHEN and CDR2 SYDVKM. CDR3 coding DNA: TGTGCCAGCAGTCGGGGTAACTCCTACAATGAGCAGTTCTTC. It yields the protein CASSRGNSYNEQFF.

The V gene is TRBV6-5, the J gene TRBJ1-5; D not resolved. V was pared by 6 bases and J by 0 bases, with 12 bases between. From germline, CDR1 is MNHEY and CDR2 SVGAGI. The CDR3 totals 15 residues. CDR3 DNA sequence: TGTGCCAGCAGCTTACAGCCCTATAGCAATCAGCCCCAGCATTTT. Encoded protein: CASSLQPYSNQPQHF.

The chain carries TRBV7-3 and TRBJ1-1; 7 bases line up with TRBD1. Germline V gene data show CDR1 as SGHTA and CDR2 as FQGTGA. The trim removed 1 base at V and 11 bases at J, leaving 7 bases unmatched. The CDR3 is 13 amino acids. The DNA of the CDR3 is TGTGCCAGCAGCTTAAGTCCCAGGGGGGCTGCTTTCTTT. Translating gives CASSLSPRGAAFF.

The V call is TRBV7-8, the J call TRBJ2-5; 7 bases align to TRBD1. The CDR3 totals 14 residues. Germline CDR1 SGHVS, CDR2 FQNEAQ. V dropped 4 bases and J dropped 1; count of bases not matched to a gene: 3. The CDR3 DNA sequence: TGTGCCAGCAGCTACCGACAGGGCCAAGAGACCCAGTACTTC. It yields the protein CASSYRQGQETQYF.

The CDR3 region is CASSLLAREQYF. The CDR3 DNA sequence: TGCGCCAGCAGCTTACTGGCTCGGGAGCAGTACTTC. The chain joins TRBV5-1 to TRBJ2-7; no definite D call. The CDR3 sequence is 12 residues long. Trimming pared 2 bases from V and 7 bases from J, leaving 10 bases between. Germline assignment: CDR1 SGHRS and CDR2 YFSETQ.

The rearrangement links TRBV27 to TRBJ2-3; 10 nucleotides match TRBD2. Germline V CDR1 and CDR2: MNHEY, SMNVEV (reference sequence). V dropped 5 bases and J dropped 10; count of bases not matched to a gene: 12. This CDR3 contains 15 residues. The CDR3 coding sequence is TGTGCCAGCAGTGCGCTAGCGGGGGCCTCGCCAGCGCAGTATTTT. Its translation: CASSALAGASPAQYF.

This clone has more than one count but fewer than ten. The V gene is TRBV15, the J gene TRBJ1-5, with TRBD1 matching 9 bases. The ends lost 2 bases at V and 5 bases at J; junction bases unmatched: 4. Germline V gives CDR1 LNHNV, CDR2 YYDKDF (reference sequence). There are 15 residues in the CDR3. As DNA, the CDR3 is TGTGCCACCAGCAGATGGACAGGGGTTTATCAGCCCCAGCATTTT. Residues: CATSRWTGVYQPQHF.

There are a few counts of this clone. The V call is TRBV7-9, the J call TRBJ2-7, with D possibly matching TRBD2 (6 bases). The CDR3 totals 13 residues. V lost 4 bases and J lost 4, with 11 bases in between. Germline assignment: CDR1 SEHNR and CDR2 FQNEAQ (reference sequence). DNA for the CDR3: TGTGCCAGCAGCTCAGCGGCGGGGTACGAGCAGTACTTC. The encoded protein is CASSSAAGYEQYF.

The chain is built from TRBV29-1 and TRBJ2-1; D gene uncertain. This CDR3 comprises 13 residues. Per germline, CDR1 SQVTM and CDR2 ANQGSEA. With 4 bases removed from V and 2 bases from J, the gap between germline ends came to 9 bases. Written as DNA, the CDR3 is TGCAGCGTTGGGGATCAGGCCTACAATGAGCAGTTCTTC. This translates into CSVGDQAYNEQFF.

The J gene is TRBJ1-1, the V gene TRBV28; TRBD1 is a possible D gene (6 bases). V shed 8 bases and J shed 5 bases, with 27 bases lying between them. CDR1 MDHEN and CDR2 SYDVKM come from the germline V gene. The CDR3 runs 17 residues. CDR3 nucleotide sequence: TGTGCCAGCCCCCCGGTGAGGGGGACTGGGGTGGGGACTGAAGCTTTCTTT. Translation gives CASPPVRGTGVGTEAFF.

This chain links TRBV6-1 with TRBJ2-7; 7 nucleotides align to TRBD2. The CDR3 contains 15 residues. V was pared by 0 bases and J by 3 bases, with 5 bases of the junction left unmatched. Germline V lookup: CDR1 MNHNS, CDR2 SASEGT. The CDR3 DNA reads TGTGCCAGCAGTGAAGCGGGACCGGGGGGCTACGAGCAGTACTTC. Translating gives CASSEAGPGGYEQYF.

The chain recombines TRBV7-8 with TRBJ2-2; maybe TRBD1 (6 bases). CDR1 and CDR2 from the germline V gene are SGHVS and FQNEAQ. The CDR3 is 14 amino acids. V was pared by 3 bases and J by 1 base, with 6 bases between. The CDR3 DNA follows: TGTGCCAGCAGCTTCAGGGGGAACACCGGGGAGCTGTTTTTT. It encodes CASSFRGNTGELFF.

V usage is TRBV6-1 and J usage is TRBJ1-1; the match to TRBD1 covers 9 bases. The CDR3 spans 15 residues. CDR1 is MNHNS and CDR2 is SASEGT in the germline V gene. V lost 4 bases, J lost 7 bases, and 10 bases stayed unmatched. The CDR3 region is CASSGPWTGAGEAFF. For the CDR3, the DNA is TGTGCCAGCAGTGGCCCGTGGACAGGGGCGGGTGAAGCTTTCTTT.

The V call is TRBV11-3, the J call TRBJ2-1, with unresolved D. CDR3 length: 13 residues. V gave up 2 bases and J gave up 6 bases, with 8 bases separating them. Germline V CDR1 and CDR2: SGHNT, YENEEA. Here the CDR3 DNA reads TGTGCCAGCAGCTTATCGGTCACCAATGAGCAGTTCTTC. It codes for CASSLSVTNEQFF.

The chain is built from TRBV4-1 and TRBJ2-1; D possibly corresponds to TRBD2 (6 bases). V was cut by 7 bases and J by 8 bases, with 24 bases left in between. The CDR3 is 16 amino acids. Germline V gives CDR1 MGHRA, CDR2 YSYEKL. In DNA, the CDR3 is TGCGCCAGCACCCCGCGGGGCCATTTATCCGGCGATGAGCAGTTCTTC. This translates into CASTPRGHLSGDEQFF.

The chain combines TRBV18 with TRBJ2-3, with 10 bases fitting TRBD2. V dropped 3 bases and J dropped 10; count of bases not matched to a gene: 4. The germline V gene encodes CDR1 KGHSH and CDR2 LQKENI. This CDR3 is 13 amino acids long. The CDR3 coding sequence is TGTGCCAGCTCACCCCAGCGGGAGGGTGCGCAGTATTTT. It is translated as CASSPQREGAQYF. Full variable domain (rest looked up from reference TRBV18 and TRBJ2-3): NAGVMQNPRHLVRRRGQEARLRCSPMKGHSHVYWYRQLPEEGLKFMVYLQKENIIDESGMPKERFSAEFPKEGPSILRIQQVVRGDSAAYFCASSPQREGAQYFGPGTRLTVL.

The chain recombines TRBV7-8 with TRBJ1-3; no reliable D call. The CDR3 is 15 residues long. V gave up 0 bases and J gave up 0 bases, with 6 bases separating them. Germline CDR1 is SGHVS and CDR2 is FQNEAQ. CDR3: CASSLARTSGNTIYF. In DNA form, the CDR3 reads TGTGCCAGCAGCTTAGCCAGGACCTCTGGAAACACCATATATTTT.

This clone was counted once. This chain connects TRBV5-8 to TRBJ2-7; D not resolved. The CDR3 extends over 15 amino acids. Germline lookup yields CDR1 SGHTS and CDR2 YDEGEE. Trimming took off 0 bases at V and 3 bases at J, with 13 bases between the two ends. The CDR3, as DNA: TGTGCCAGCAGCTTGGGTTCCGCAAGTGGCTACGAGCAGTACTTC. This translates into CASSLGSASGYEQYF.

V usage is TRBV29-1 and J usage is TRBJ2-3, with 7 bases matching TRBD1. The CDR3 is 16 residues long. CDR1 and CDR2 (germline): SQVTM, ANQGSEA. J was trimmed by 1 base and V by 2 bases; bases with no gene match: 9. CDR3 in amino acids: CSVEHDLGTGTDTQYF. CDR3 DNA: TGCAGCGTTGAACACGACCTCGGGACAGGCACAGATACGCAGTATTTT.

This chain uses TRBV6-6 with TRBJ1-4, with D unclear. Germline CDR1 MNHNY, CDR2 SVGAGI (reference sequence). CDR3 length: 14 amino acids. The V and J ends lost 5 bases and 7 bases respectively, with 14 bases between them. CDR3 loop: CASSLKGNSEKLFF. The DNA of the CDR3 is TGTGCCAGCAGTCTGAAGGGAAATAGTGAAAAACTGTTTTTT.